The 4 T cell receptor beta chains listed next were all sequenced from one sample in a study of blood T cell repertoires in COVID-19. Produced via immunoSEQ multiplex PCR; TCRdb's table is partial and in-frame only. The sample carries 320,000 or so clones, about 90% recorded once. The sequenced sample was PBMCs or T cells enriched from blood (not recorded which). The receptors stem from a man younger than 40 who had recovered from COVID-19.

J is TRBJ2-7 and V is TRBV4-1, with 7 bases lining up with TRBD1. Germline V gives CDR1 MGHRA, CDR2 YSYEKL. CDR3 size: 15 residues. V shed 0 bases and J 7 bases; nucleotides not matched to a gene: 9. In nucleotides, the CDR3 is TGCGCCAGCAGCCAAGACCCAGGGGGTGGGTGGGAGCAGTACTTC. Translating it yields CASSQDPGGGWEQYF.

This sequence joins TRBV7-8 and TRBJ2-3; 8 bases match TRBD1. Germline CDR1 is SGHVS and CDR2 is FQNEAQ. The junction had 8 bases not matched to a gene; V was cut back by 6 bases and J by 3 bases. The CDR3 sequence is 15 residues long. The CDR3 nucleotides are TGTGCCAGCAGACCGTGGACAGGGAAAACAGATACGCAGTATTTT. It translates to CASRPWTGKTDTQYF.

The gene calls are TRBV21-1 and TRBJ2-7; no check of the table's D call, TRBD1, against the DNA was made. TRBV21-1 is deemed a pseudogene. The CDR3 length is 15 residues. CDR3: CASSNVRQGTYEQYF. The CDR3 region has the DNA TGTGCCAGCAGCAACGTGAGACAGGGGACCTACGAGCAGTACTTC.

The chain uses TRBV7-8 and TRBJ1-6; D unclear. The CDR3 length is 12 residues. V dropped 1 base and J dropped 14 bases, with 9 bases sitting between them. Germline CDR1 and CDR2: SGHVS and FQNEAQ. CDR3 region: CASSLGSAALHF. CDR3 coding DNA: TGTGCCAGCAGCTTAGGTTCCGCGGCCCTCCACTTT. Based on the CDR3 plus reference TRBV7-8 and TRBJ1-6, the full variable domain is GAGVSQSPRYKVAKRGQDVALRCDPISGHVSLFWYQQALGQGPEFLTYFQNEAQLDKSGLPSDRFFAERPEGSVSTLKIQRTQQEDSAVYLCASSLGSAALHFGNGTRLTVT.